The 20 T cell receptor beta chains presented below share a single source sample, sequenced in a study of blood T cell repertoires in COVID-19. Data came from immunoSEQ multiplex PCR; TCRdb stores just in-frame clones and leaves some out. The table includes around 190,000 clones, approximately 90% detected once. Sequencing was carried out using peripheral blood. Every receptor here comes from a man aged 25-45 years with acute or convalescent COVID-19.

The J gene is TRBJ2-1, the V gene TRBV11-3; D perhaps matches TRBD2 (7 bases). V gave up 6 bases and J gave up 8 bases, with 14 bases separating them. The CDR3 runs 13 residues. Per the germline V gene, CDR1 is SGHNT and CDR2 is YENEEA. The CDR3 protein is CASRSQGGDEQFF. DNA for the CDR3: TGTGCCAGCAGATCCCAAGGGGGGGATGAGCAGTTCTTC.

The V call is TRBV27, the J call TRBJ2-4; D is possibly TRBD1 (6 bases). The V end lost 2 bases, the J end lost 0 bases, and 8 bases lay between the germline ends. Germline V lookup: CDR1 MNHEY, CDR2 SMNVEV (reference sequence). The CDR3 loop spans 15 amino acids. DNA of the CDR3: TGTGCCAGCAGTTTAGGGACAATAGCCAAAAACATTCAGTACTTC. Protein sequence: CASSLGTIAKNIQYF.

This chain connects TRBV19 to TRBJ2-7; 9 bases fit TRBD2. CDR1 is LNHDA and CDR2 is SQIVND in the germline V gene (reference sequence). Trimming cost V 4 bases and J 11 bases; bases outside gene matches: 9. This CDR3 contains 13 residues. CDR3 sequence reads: CASSNPSGGPEYF. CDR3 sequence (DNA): TGTGCCAGTAGTAACCCCAGCGGGGGGCCCGAGTACTTC.

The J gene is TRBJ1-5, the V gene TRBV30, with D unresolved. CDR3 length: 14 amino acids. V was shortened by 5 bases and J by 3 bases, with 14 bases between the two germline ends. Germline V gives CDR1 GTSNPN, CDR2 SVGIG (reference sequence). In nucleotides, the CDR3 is TGTGCCTGGGGGAGTCCTAGGTTCAATCAGCCCCAGCATTTT. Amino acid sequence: CAWGSPRFNQPQHF.

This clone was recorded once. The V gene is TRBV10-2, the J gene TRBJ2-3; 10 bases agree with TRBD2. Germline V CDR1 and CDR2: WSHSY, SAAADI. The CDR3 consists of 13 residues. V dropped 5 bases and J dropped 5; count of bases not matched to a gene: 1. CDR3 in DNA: TGCGCCAGCAGTTGGACTAGCGGAGATACGCAGTATTTT. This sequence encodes CASSWTSGDTQYF.

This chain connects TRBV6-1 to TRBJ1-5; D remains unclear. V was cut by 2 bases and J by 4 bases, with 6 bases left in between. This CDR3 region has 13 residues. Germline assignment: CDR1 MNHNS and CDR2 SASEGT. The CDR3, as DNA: TGTGCCAGCAGTGAAAGAGTGAATCAGCCCCAGCATTTT. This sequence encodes CASSERVNQPQHF.

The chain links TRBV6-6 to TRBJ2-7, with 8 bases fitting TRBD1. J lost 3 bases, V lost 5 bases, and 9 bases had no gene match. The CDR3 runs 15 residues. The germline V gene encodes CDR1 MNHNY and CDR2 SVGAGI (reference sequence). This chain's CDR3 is CASSPYGQGNYEQYF. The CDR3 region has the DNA TGTGCCAGCAGTCCGTATGGACAGGGCAACTACGAGCAGTACTTC.

The CDR3 loop reads CASSFEQGNQPQHF. CDR3 coding DNA: TGTGCCAGCTCTTTTGAACAGGGCAATCAGCCCCAGCATTTT. This chain uses TRBV2 with TRBJ1-5, with D tentatively TRBD1 (5 bases). CDR3 length: 14 amino acids. V was shortened by 8 bases and J by 2 bases, with 13 bases between the two germline ends. Germline lookup yields CDR1 SNHLY and CDR2 FYNNEI.

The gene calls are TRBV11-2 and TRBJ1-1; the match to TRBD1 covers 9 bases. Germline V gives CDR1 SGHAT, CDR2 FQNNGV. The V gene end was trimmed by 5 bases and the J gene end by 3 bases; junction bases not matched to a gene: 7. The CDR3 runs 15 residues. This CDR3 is CASSANRGRHTEAFF. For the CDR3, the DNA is TGTGCCAGCAGCGCCAACAGGGGGCGACACACTGAAGCTTTCTTT.

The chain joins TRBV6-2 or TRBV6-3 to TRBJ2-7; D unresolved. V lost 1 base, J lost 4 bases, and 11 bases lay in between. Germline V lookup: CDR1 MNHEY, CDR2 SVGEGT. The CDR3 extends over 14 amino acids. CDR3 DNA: TGTGCCAGCAGTTACTTCGGTTTCGGGTACGAGCAGTACTTC. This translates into CASSYFGFGYEQYF.

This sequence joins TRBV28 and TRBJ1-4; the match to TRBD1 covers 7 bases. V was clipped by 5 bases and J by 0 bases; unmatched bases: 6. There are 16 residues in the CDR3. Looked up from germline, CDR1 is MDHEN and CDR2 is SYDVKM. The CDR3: CASSHLGQPTNEKLFF. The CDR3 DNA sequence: TGTGCCAGCAGTCACCTGGGACAGCCAACTAATGAAAAACTGTTTTTT.

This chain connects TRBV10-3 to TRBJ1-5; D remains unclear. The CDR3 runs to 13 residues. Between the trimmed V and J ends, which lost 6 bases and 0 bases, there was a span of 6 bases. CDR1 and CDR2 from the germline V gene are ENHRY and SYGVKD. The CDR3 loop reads CAIRSYSNQPQHF. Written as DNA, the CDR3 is TGTGCCATCAGATCTTATAGCAATCAGCCCCAGCATTTT.

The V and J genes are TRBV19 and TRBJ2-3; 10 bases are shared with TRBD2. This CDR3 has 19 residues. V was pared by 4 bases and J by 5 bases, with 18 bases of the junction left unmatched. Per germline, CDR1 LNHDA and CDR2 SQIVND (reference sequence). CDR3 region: CASSSPSGSRGVSQDTQYF. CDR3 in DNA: TGTGCCAGTAGTAGTCCTAGCGGGAGTCGGGGGGTCAGCCAAGATACGCAGTATTTT.

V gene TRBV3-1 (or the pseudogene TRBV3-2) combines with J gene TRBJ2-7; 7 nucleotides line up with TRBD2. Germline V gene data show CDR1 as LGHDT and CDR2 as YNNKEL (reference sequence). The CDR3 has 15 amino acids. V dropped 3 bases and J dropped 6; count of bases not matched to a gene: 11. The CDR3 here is CASSHTSVRRGEQYF. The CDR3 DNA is TGTGCCAGCAGCCATACTAGCGTCCGACGAGGCGAGCAGTACTTC.

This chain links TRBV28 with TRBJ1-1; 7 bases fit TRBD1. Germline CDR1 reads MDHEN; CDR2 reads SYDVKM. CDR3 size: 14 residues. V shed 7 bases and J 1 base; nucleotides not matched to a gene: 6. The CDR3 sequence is CASTLDRTNTEAFF. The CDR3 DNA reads TGTGCCAGCACCCTGGACAGGACGAACACTGAAGCTTTCTTT.

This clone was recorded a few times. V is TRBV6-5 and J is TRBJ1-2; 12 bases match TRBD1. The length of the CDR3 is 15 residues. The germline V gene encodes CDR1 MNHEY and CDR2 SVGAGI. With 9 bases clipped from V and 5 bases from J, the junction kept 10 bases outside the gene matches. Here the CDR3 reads CASNRDRGHWYGYTF. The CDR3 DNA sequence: TGTGCCAGTAACCGGGACAGGGGGCATTGGTATGGCTACACCTTC.

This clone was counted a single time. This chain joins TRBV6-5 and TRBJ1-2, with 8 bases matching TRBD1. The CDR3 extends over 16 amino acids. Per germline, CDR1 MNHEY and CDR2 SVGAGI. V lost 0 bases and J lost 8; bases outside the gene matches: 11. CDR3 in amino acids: CASSYSSQGQGRGYTF. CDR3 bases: TGTGCCAGCAGTTACTCTTCCCAAGGACAGGGTCGGGGCTACACCTTC.

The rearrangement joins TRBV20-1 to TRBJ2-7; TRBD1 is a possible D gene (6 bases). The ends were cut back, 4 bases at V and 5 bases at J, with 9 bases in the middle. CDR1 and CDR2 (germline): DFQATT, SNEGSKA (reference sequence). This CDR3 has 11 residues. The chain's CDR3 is CSAKGQNEQYF. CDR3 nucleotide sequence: TGCAGTGCTAAGGGACAAAACGAGCAGTACTTC.

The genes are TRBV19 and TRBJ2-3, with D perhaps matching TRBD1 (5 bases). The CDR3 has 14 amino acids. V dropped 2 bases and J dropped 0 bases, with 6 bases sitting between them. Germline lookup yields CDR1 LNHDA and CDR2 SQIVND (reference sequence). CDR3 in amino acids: CASSIQGSTDTQYF. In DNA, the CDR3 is TGTGCCAGTAGTATACAGGGAAGCACAGATACGCAGTATTTT.

CDR3 sequence (DNA): TGCGCCAGCAGCTTGGAGACAGGGTACTACGAGCAGTACTTC. It is translated as CASSLETGYYEQYF. The J gene is TRBJ2-7, the V gene TRBV5-1, with TRBD1 identical over 7 bases. The CDR3 sequence is 14 residues long. Germline V gene data show CDR1 as SGHRS and CDR2 as YFSETQ. Trimming cost V 0 bases and J 3 bases; bases outside gene matches: 3. The whole variable domain, filled in from reference TRBV5-1 and TRBJ2-7, reads KAGVTQTPRYLIKTRGQQVTLSCSPISGHRSVSWYQQTPGQGLQFLFEYFSETQRNKGNFPGRFSGRQFSNSRSEMNVSTLELGDSALYLCASSLETGYYEQYFGPGTRLTVT.